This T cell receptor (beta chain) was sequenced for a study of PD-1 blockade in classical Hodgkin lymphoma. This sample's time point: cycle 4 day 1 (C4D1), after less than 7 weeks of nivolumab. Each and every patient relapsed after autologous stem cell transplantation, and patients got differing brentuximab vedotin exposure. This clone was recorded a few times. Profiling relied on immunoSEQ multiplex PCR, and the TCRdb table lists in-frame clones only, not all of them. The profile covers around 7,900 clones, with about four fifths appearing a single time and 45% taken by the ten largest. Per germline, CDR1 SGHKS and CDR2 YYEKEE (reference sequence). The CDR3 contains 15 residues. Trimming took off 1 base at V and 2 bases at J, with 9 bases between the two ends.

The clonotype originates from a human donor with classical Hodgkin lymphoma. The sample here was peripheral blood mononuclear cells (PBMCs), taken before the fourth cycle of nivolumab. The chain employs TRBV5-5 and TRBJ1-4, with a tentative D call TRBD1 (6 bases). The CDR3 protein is CASSLFGGTNEKLFF. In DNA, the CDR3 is TGTGCCAGCAGCTTGTTCGGGGGCACTAATGAAAAACTGTTTTTT.